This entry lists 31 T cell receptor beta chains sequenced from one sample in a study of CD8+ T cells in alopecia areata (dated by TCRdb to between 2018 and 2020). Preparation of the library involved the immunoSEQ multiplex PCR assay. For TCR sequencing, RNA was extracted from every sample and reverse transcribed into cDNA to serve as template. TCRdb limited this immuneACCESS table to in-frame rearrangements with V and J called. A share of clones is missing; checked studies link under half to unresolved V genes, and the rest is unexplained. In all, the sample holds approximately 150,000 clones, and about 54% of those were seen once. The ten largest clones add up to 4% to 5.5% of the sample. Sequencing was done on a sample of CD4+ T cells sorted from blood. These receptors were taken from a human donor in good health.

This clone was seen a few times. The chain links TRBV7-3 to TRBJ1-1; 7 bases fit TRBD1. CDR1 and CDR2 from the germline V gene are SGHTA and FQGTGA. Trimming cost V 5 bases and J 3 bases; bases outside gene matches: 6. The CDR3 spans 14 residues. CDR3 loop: CASSPTGRDTEAFF. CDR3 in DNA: TGTGCCAGCAGCCCGACAGGGAGGGACACTGAAGCTTTCTTT.

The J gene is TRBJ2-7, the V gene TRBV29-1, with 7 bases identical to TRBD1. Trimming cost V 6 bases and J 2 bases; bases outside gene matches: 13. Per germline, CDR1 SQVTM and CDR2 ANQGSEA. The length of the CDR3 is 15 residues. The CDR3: CSVNLRQGRTYEQYF. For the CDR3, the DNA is TGCAGCGTGAACCTCCGACAGGGCCGTACCTACGAGCAGTACTTC.

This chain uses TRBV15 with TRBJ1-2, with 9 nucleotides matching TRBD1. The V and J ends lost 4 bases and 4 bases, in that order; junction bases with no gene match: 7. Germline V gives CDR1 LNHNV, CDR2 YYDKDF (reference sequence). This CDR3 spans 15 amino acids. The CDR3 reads CATSINRGPLYGYTF. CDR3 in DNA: TGTGCCACCAGCATAAACAGGGGGCCTCTCTATGGCTACACCTTC.

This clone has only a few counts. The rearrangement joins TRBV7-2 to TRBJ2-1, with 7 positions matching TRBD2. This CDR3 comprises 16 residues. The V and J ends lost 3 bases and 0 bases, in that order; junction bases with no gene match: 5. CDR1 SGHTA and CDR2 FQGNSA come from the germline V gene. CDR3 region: CASSFQAGSSYNEQFF. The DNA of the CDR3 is TGTGCCAGCAGCTTCCAAGCGGGAAGCTCCTACAATGAGCAGTTCTTC.

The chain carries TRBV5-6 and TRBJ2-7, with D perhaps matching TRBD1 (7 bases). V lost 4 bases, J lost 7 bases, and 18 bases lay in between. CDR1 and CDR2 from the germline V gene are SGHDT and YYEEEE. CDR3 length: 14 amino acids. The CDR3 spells CASSPKEGAREQYF. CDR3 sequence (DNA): TGTGCCAGCAGCCCTAAGGAGGGGGCTCGGGAGCAGTACTTC.

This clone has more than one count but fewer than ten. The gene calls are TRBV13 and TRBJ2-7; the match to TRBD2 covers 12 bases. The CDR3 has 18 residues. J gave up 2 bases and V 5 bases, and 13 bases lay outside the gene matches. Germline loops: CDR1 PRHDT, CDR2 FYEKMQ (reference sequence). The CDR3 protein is CASSLTRDPSGRAYEQYF. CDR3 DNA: TGTGCCAGCAGCCTCACGCGGGATCCTAGCGGGAGGGCCTACGAGCAGTACTTC.

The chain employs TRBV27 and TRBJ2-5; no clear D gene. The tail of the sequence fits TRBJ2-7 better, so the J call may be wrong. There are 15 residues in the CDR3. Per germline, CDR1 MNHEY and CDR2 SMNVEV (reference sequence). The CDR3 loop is CASSSKGVGLYEQYF. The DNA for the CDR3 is TGTGCCAGCAGTTCCAAGGGTGTTGGTCTCTACGAGCAGTACTTC.

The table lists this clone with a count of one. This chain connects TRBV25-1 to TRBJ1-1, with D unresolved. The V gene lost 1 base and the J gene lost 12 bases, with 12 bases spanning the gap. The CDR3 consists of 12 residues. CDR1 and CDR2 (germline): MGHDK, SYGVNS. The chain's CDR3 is CASSEFKQPPFF. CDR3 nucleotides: TGTGCCAGCAGTGAATTTAAACAGCCTCCTTTCTTT.

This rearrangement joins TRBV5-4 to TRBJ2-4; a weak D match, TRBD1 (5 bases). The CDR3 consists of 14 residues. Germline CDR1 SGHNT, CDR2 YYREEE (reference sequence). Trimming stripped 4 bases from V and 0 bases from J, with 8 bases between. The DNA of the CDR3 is TGTGCCAGCAGCCCAGGGTTAGCCAAAAACATTCAGTACTTC. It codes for CASSPGLAKNIQYF. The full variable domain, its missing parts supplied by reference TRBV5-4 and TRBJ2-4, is ETGVTQSPTHLIKTRGQQVTLRCSSQSGHNTVSWYQQALGQGPQFIFQYYREEENGRGNFPPRFSGLQFPNYSSELNVNALELDDSALYLCASSPGLAKNIQYFGAGTRLSVL.

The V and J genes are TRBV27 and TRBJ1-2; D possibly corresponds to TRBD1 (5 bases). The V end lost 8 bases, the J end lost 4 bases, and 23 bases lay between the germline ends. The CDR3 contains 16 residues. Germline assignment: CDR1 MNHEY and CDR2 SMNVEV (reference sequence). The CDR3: CASDPRRGQTAYGYTF. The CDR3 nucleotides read TGTGCCAGCGACCCGAGGCGGGGCCAGACGGCCTATGGCTACACCTTC.

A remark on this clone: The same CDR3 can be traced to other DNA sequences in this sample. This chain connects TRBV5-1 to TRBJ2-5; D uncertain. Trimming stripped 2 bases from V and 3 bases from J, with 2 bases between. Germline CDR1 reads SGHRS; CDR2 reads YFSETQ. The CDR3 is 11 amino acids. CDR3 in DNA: TGCGCCAGCAGCTTAAAAGAGACCCAGTACTTC. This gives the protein CASSLKETQYF.

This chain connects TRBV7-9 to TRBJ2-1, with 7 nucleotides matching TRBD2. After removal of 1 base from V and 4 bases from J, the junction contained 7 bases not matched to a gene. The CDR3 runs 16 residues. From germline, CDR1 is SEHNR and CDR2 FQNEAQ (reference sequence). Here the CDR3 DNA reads TGTGCCAGCAGCTTAGGGTTTAGCGGGCTTTACAATGAGCAGTTCTTC. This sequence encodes CASSLGFSGLYNEQFF.

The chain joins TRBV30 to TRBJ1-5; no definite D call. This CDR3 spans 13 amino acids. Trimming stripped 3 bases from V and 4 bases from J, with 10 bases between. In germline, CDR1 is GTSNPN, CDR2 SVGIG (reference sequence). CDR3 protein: CAWSRMGNQPQHF. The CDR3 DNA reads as TGTGCCTGGAGCCGTATGGGGAATCAGCCCCAGCATTTT.

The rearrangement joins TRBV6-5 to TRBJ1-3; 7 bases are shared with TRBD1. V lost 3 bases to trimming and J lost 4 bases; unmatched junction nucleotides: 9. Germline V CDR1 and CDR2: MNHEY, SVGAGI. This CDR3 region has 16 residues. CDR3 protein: CASSYAGQRAGNTIYF. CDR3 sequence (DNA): TGTGCCAGCAGTTATGCGGGACAGCGTGCAGGAAACACCATATATTTT.

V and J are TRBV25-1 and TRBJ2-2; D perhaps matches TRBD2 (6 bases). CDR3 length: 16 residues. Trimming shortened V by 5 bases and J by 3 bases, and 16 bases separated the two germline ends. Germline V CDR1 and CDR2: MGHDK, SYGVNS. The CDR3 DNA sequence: TGTGCCAGCAGTCCCCTTGCGGGGCGGCACACCGGGGAGCTGTTTTTT. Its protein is CASSPLAGRHTGELFF.

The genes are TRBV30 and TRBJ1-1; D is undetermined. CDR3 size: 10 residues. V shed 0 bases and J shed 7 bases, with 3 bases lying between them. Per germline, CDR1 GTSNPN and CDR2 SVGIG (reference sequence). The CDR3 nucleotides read TGTGCCTGGAGTGTACTTGAAGCTTTCTTT. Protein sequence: CAWSVLEAFF.

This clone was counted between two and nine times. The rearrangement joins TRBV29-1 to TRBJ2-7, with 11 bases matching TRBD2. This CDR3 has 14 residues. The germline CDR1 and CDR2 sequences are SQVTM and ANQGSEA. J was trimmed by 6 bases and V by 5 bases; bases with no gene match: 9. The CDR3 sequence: CSVRPLAGEGEQYF. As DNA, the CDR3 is TGCAGCGTTCGCCCACTAGCGGGAGAAGGCGAGCAGTACTTC.

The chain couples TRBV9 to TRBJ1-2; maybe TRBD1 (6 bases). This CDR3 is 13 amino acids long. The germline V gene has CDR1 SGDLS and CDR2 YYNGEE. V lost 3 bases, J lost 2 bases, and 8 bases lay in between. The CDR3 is CASSEQGNYGYTF. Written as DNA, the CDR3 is TGTGCCAGCAGCGAGCAGGGGAACTATGGCTACACCTTC.

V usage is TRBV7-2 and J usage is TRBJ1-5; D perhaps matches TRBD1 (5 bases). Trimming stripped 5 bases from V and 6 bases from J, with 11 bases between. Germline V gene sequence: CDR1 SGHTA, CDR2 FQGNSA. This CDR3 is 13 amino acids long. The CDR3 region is CASSVRAGQPQHF. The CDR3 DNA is TGTGCCAGCAGCGTCAGGGCTGGTCAGCCCCAGCATTTT.

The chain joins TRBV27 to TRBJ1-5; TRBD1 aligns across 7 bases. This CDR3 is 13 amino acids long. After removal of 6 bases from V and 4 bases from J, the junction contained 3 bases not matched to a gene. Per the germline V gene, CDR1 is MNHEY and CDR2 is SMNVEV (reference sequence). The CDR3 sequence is CASRLQGNQPQHF. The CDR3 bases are TGTGCCAGCAGGCTACAGGGGAATCAGCCCCAGCATTTT.

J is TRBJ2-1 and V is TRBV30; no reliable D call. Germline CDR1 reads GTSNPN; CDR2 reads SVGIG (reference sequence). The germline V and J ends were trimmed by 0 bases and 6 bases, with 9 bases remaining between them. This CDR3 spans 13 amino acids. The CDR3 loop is CAWSVGLVNEQFF. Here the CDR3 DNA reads TGTGCCTGGAGTGTAGGCCTAGTCAATGAGCAGTTCTTC.

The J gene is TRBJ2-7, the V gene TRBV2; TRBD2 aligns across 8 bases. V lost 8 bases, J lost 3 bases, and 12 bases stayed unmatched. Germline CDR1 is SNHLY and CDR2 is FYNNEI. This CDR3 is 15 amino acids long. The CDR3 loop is CASRLAHTQGYEQYF. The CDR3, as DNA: TGTGCCAGCCGACTAGCGCACACTCAGGGCTACGAGCAGTACTTC.

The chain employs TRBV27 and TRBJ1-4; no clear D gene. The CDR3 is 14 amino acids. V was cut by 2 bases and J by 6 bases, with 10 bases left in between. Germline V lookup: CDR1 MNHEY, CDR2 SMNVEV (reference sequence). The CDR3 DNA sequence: TGTGCCAGCAGTTTACATTATCGGCATGAAAAACTGTTTTTT. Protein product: CASSLHYRHEKLFF.

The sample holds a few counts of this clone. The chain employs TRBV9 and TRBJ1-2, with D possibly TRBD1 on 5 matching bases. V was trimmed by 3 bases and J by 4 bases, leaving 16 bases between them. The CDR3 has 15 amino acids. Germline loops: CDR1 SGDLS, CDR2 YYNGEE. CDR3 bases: TGTGCCAGCAGCGAGGGGACGGACTGGACCTATGGCTACACCTTC. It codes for CASSEGTDWTYGYTF.

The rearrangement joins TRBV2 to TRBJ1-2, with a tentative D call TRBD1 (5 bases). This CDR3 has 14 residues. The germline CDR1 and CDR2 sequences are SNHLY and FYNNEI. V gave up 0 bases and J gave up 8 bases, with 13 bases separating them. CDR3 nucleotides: TGTGCCAGCAGTGAAGCAGGCAGGGCTAAAGGCTACACCTTC. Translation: CASSEAGRAKGYTF.

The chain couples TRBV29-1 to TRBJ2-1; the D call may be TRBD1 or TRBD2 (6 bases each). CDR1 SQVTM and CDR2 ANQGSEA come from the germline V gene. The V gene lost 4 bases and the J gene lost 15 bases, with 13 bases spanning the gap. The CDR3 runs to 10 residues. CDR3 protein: CSVVSGGGFF. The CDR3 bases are TGCAGCGTTGTAAGCGGAGGGGGGTTCTTC.

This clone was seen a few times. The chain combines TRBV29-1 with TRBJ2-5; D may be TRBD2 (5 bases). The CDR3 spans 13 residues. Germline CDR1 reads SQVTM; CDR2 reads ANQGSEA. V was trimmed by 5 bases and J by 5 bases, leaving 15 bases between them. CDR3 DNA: TGCAGCGTTAAGTCGGGGATCACGGAGACCCAGTACTTC. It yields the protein CSVKSGITETQYF.

The CDR3 protein is CASSVGRGNEQFF. CDR3 nucleotide sequence: TGCGCCAGCAGCGTTGGCCGGGGGAATGAGCAGTTCTTC. This rearrangement joins TRBV5-1 to TRBJ2-1, with D tentatively TRBD2 (6 bases). There are 13 residues in the CDR3. Per germline, CDR1 SGHRS and CDR2 YFSETQ. V was trimmed by 4 bases and J by 7 bases, leaving 12 bases between them.

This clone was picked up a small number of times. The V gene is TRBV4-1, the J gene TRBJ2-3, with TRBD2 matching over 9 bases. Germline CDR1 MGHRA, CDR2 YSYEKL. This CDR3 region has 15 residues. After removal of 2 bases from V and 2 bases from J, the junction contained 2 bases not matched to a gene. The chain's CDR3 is CASSQRLADTDTQYF. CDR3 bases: TGCGCCAGCAGCCAACGACTAGCGGACACAGATACGCAGTATTTT.

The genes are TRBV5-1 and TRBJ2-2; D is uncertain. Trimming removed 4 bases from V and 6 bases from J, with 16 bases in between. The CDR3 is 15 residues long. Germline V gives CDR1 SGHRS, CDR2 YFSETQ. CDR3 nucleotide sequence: TGCGCCAGCAGCCTGGAAGGGCGGATATCCGGGGAGCTGTTTTTT. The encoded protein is CASSLEGRISGELFF.

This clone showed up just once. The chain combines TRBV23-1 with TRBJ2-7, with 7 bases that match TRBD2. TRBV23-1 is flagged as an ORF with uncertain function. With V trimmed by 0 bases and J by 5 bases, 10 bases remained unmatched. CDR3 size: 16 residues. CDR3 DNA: TGCGCCAGCAGTCAATCGGCGGGGGATCCATACCACGAGCAGTACTTC. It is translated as CASSQSAGDPYHEQYF.